This T cell receptor (beta chain) is from a study of OX40 agonist ivuxolimab in advanced cancers. Looking at the study overall: Ivuxolimab, which targeted the costimulatory receptor OX40 (CD134), was an agonistic, fully human IgG2 monoclonal antibody. Intravenous ivuxolimab was administered to patients every 2 weeks at six dose levels: 0.01, 0.1, 0.3, 1.5, 3 and 10 mg/kg. Of the roughly 54 dose-escalation patients, hepatocellular carcinoma was present in about 19, melanoma in approximately 15, renal cell carcinoma in 9 and head and neck cancer in 9. In the dose-escalation cohort, more than 75% of patients were male, and the mean age was approximately 60 years, with a range of about 23 to 85. Prior anti-PD-1, anti-PD-L1 or anti-CTLA-4 therapy was permitted, and 40% of dose-escalation patients had received checkpoint inhibitors. Partial responses occurred in three dose-escalation patients: two with cutaneous melanoma and one with hepatocellular carcinoma. The point of sequencing TCRbeta in the periphery was to test whether ivuxolimab changed TCR sequence diversity and drove clonal T-cell expansion. The paper covers the monotherapy dose-escalation part of the phase I ivuxolimab trial, which included N = 52 patients. Paper-wide results and their limitations: In partial responders in the 0.1-3.0 mg/kg groups, normalized peripheral clonal expansion was found to be among the lowest, especially among CD8+ T cells. The antigen specificity of the clonally expanded peripheral T cells was not determined. After ivuxolimab, expanded clones were on average more numerous among CD8+ T cells than among CD4+ T cells. At doses of 0.1 to 3.0 mg/kg, clonal expansion of both CD4+ and CD8+ T cells in blood was seen between baseline and week 6. Low levels of normalized T-cell clonal expansion were also shown by some nonresponding patients.

To sequence the TCRbeta CDR3 region, genomic DNA was isolated from the sorted cells. The immunoSEQ Assay was used to sequence the TCRbeta CDR3 regions. TCRdb limited this immuneACCESS table to in-frame rearrangements with V and J called. A share of clones is missing; checked studies link under half to unresolved V genes, and the rest is unexplained. A total of some 22,000 clones appear in this sample, approximately 83% of them only once. The top ten constitute 31% of the sample. Patients with a history of autoimmune disease or receiving systemic immunosuppression were excluded from the trial. Peripheral blood for TCR sequencing was collected from all dose cohorts at baseline, on cycle 4 day 1, and on cycle 7 day 1. The samples were taken from a phase I, first-in-human, multicenter, open-label dose-escalation trial of ivuxolimab. Adults with locally advanced or metastatic head and neck squamous cell, hepatocellular, melanoma or renal cell carcinoma were enrolled in the trial. Before TCR sequencing, CD4+ and CD8+ T cells were separately sorted from peripheral blood.

This clone came up a few times. It has no known antigen specificity. Per-nucleotide qualities are absent, and no much larger clonotype sits a single base away. Unmatched junction bases come to 3, with V trimmed by 5 bases and J by 7 bases. The germline V gene sets CDR1 to SGHDT and CDR2 to YYEEEE. Reading from cysteine to phenylalanine, the CDR3 counts 13 amino acids. Here the CDR3 DNA is all that survives: 39 bases in frame from base 1. This clonotype was sampled from an adult with an advanced solid tumor such as melanoma, head and neck, liver or kidney cancer. Sequenced material: CD4+ or CD8+ T cells sorted from blood, taken in a trial of the OX40 agonist ivuxolimab. The rearrangement combines TRBV5-6 with TRBJ1-4; TRBD1 fits 9 bases in the junction. The CDR3 loop reads CASRQGAGEKLFF. The bases read TGTGCCAGCAGACAGGGGGCGGGTGAAAAACTGTTTTTT.